Listed below are T cell receptor beta chains from one sample, sequenced in a study of T cell clones after liver transplantation. Sequencing was performed with immunoSEQ multiplex PCR; in TCRdb, only in-frame clones are kept and a portion is missing. This sample has approximately 72,000 clones; 90% occur once, and the top ten carry 2% to 3%. The sequenced sample was CD4+ T cells from blood, obtained before liver transplant. All receptors come from a human donor who received a liver transplant. Each CDR3 is given without its conserved first and last residue. Each record gives: D gene, V gene, CDR3 protein. D genes are given only for firm matches.

NA,TRBV11-2,ASSSNREKLF
NA,TRBV4-2,ASSQGGGTPHNEQF
TRBD2,TRBV27,ASSLRLADYNEQF
NA,TRBV7-2,ASSRGDQPQH
TRBD1,TRBV5-1,ASSARQGGPGELF
TRBD2,TRBV7-9,ASSLGPREVSTDTQY
NA,TRBV5-6,ASSLGGANYGYT
TRBD1,TRBV28,ASSTPGTGSGETQY
NA,TRBV2,ASSERAKNIQY
NA,TRBV5-1,ASSWDGNSYEQY
NA,TRBV9,ASSVVGIAADTQY
NA,TRBV7-8,ASTPSGGYGYT
TRBD1,TRBV2,ASNGQGGQPQH
NA,TRBV5-4,ASSSGAYLETQY
NA,TRBV6-1,ASRGPGSSNQPQH
NA,TRBV7-8,ASSPGLLLDTQY
NA,TRBV5-1,ASSPGTIPYEQY
TRBD1,TRBV19,ASSVYGQGLNQPQH
NA,TRBV7-9,AVGGGRSYEQY
NA,TRBV10-1,ASSELDAQHPLAKNIQY
NA,TRBV19,ASRLGNEKLF
TRBD1,TRBV18,ASSQRDRQGEQF
TRBD1,TRBV6-1,ASILQGAGYEQY
NA,TRBV9,ASSVGSNTEAF
NA,TRBV14,ASSQENRDLGYT
TRBD2,TRBV9,ASSGLAGGYNEQF
TRBD2,TRBV5-1,ASSQGSGGQETQY
NA,TRBV14,ASSLQGWTGELF
NA,TRBV7-3,ASSLTSGLHLTGELF
NA,TRBV18,ASSPGRGAYEKLF
TRBD2,TRBV11-2,ASSWVAGSSYEQY
NA,TRBV7-2,ASSAADPLGYGYT
TRBD1,TRBV11-1,ASSLGTGANQPQH
NA,TRBV28,ASFPGGKDYEQY
NA,TRBV27,ASSTGGGRSYEQY
TRBD1,TRBV11-2,ASRTGGRTEAF
NA,TRBV7-3,ASSSYQLADTQY
NA,TRBV2,ASNRVEAGELF
NA,TRBV19,ASSLTFRGAGGYT
NA,TRBV20-1,SATNNEQF
TRBD1,TRBV5-1,ASSFEGTDQGETQY
NA,TRBV7-9,ASSLGSYNEQF